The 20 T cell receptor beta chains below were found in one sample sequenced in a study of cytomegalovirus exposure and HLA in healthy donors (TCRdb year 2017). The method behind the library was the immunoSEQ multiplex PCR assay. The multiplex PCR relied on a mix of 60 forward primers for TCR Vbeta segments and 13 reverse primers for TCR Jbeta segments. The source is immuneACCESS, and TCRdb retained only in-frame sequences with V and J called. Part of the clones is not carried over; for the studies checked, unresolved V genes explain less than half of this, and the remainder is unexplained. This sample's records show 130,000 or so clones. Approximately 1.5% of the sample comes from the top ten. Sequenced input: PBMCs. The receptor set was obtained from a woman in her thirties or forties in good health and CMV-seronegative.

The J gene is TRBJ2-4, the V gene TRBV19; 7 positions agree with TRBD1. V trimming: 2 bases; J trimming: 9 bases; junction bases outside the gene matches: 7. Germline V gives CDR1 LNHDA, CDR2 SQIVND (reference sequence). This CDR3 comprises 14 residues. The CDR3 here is CASSIRGGATIQYF. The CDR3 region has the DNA TGTGCCAGTAGTATACGAGGGGGCGCGACCATTCAGTACTTC.

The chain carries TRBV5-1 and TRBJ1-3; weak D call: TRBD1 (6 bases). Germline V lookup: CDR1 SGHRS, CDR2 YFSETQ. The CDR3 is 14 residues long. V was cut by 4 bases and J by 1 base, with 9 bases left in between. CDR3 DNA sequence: TGCGCCAGCAGCGTGGACAGATCTGGAAACACCATATATTTT. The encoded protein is CASSVDRSGNTIYF.

The CDR3 here is CASRIGPGQGAYEQYF. The CDR3 bases are TGTGCCAGCAGAATTGGTCCGGGACAGGGAGCCTACGAGCAGTACTTC. The gene calls are TRBV6-6 and TRBJ2-7, with TRBD1 matching over 9 bases. The trim removed 6 bases at V and 2 bases at J, leaving 11 bases unmatched. Germline V gene lookup returns CDR1 MNHNY and CDR2 SVGAGI (reference sequence). The CDR3 sequence is 16 residues long.

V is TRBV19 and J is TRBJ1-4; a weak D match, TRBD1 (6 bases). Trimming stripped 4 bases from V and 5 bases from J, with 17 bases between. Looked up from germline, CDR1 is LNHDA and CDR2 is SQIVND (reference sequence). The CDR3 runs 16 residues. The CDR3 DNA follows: TGTGCCAGTAGTAGGTACCTGACAGGAGGAAATGAAAAACTGTTTTTT. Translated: CASSRYLTGGNEKLFF.

CDR3 sequence reads: CASSLDSPYGYTF. CDR3 sequence (DNA): TGTGCCAGCAGCTTGGACAGTCCTTATGGCTACACCTTC. The rearrangement uses TRBV11-1 and TRBJ1-2, with D tentatively TRBD1 (6 bases). Trimming removed 3 bases at V and 5 bases at J, with 10 bases between. The CDR3 consists of 13 residues. Germline CDR1 SGHAT, CDR2 FQDESV (reference sequence).

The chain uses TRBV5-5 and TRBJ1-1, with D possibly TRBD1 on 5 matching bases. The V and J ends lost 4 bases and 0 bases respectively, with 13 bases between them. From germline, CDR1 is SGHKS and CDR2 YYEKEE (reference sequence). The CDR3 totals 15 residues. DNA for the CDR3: TGTGCCAGCAGCCCTGGGGCGTACCTGAACACTGAAGCTTTCTTT. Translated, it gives CASSPGAYLNTEAFF. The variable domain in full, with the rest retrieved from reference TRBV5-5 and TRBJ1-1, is DAGVTQSPTHLIKTRGQQVTLRCSPISGHKSVSWYQQVLGQGPQFIFQYYEKEERGRGNFPDRFSARQFPNYSSELNVNALLLGDSALYLCASSPGAYLNTEAFFGQGTRLTVV.

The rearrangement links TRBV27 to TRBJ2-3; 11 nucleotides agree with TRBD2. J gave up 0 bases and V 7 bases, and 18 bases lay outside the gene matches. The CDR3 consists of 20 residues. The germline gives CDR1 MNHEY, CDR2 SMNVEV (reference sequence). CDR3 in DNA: TGTGCCAGCACCAGAAGGGCCTTTAGCGGGGGGGCCTTTAGCACAGATACGCAGTATTTT. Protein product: CASTRRAFSGGAFSTDTQYF.

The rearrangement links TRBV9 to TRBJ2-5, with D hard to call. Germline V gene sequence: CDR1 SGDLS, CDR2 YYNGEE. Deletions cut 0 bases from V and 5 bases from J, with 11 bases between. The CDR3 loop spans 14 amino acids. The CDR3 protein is CASSVGSSLETQYF. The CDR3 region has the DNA TGTGCCAGCAGCGTAGGAAGTAGCCTCGAGACCCAGTACTTC. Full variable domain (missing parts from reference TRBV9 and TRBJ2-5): DSGVTQTPKHLITATGQRVTLRCSPRSGDLSVYWYQQSLDQGLQFLIQYYNGEERAKGNILERFSAQQFPDLHSELNLSSLELGDSALYFCASSVGSSLETQYFGPGTRLLVL.

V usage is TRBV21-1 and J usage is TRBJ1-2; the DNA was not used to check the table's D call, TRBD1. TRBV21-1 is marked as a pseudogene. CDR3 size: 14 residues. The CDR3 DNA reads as TGTGCCAGCAGCCTTAGACAGGGGCCGAAGGGCTACACCTTC. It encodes CASSLRQGPKGYTF.

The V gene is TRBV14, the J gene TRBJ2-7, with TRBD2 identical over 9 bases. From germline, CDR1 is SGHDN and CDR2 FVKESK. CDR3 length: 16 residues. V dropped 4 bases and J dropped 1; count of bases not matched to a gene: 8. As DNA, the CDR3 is TGTGCCAGCAGCCCCGCACCGGGACTAGCTTCCTACGAGCAGTACTTC. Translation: CASSPAPGLASYEQYF.

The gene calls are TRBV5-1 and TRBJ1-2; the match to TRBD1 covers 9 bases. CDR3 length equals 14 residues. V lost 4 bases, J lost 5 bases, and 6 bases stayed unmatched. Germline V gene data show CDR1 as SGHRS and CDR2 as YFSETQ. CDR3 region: CASSPGTGSYGYTF. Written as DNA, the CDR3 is TGCGCCAGCAGCCCAGGGACAGGGTCATATGGCTACACCTTC.

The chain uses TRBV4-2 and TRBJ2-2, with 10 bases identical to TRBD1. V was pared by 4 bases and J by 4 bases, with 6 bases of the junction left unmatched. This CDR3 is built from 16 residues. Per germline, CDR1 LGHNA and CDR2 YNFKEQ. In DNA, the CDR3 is TGTGCCAGCAGCCTAGGACAGGGGGTCGGCACCGGGGAGCTGTTTTTT. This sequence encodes CASSLGQGVGTGELFF.

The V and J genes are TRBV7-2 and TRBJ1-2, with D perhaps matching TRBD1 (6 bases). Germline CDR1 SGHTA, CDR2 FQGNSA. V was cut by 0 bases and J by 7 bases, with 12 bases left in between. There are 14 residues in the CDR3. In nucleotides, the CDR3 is TGTGCCAGCAGCTTAGCGTCAGGGGCGGGTGGCTACACCTTC. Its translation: CASSLASGAGGYTF.

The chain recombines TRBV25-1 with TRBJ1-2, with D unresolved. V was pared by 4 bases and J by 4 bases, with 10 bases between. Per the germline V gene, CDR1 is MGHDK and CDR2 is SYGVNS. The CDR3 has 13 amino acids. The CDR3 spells CASSVPSGYGYTF. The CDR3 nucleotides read TGTGCCAGCAGTGTGCCCAGCGGCTATGGCTACACCTTC.

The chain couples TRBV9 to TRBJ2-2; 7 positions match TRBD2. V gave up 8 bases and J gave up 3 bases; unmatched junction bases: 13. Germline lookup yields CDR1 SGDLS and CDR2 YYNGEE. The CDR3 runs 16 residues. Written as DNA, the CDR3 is TGTGCCAGTTCAACCCTGACTAGCCTCCACACCGGGGAGCTGTTTTTT. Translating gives CASSTLTSLHTGELFF.

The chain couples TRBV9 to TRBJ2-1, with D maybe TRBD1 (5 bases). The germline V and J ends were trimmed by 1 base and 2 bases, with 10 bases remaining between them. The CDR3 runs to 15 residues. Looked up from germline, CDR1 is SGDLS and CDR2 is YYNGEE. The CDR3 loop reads CASSVPGLPYNEQFF. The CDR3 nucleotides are TGTGCCAGCAGCGTACCAGGGTTGCCCTACAATGAGCAGTTCTTC.

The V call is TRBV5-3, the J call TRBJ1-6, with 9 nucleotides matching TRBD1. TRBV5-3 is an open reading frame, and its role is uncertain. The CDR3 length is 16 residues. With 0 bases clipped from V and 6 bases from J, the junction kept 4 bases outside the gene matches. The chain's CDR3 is CARSLGWDRVNSPLHF. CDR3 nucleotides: TGTGCCAGAAGCTTGGGATGGGACAGGGTTAATTCACCCCTCCACTTT.

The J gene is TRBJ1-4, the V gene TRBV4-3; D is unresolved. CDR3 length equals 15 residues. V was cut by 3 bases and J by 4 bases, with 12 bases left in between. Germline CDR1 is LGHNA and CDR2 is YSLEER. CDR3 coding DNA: TGCGCCAGCAGCCAGGAAGACCGGAGTAATGAAAAACTGTTTTTT. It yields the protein CASSQEDRSNEKLFF.

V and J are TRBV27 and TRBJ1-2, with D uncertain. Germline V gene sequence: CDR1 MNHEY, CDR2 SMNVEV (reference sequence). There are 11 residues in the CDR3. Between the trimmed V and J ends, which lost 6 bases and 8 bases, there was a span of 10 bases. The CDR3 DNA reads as TGTGCCAGCAGGGGCAAGCGGGGCTACACCTTC. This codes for CASRGKRGYTF.

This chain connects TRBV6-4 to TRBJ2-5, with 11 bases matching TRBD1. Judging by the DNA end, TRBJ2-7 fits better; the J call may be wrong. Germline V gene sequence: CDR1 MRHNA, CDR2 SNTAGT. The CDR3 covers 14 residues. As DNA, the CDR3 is TGTGCCAGCAGTGAAGGACAGGGGGCTGGCGAGCAGTACTTC. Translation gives CASSEGQGAGEQYF.